This TCR beta chain was recovered during a study of Ad26.COV2.S vaccination and SARS-CoV-2 variants. Study-wide points: In TCR breadth and depth analyses, total T cell responses may have been underestimated. Across vaccine and placebo recipients, the breadth of non-spike TCRs was similar.

Generated by immunoSEQ multiplex PCR, the TCRdb table keeps only in-frame clones and is missing some. This table has about 680,000 clones, approximately 88% appearing once. Comments on this clone: What it binds is unknown.

Noted treatment: about 20 received Ad26.COV2.S at low or high dose, single or two shots; 5 received placebo; per-sample allocation not given. Sampling happened 63 days after the first vaccine or placebo injection. The source of this sequence is a person aged 18-60 years who received the Ad26.COV2.S COVID-19 vaccine or a placebo. The sequenced sample was peripheral blood, obtained in a trial of Ad26.COV2.S vaccine versus placebo.

In DNA, the CDR3 is TGTGCCAGCAGCCAACGGTGGGGGAGCTCCTACGAGCAGTACTTC. Protein product: CASSQRWGSSYEQYF. The J gene is TRBJ2-7, the V gene TRBV14, with D perhaps being TRBD1 or TRBD2 (5 bases each). Germline-derived CDR1 and CDR2 are SGHDN and FVKESK. V lost 2 bases and J lost 0, with 11 bases in between. The length of the CDR3 is 15 residues.